The 21 T cell receptor beta chains in this list originate from one sample, sequenced in a study of cytomegalovirus exposure and HLA in healthy donors. 60 Vbeta and 13 Jbeta primers were used in PCR. Repertoires were generated with immunoSEQ multiplex PCR, while TCRdb's copy carries only in-frame clones and drops some. This sample has about 120,000 clones, with 77% found just once. The sample comprised PBMCs. The source of these receptors is a man aged 50-60 years in good health and CMV-seropositive.

This clone was counted a single time. J is TRBJ2-7 and V is TRBV7-6, with 9 bases aligning to TRBD1. V shed 3 bases, J shed 2 bases, and the junction held 5 bases outside the gene matches. This CDR3 is built from 15 residues. Germline V gene sequence: CDR1 SGHVS, CDR2 FNYEAQ. The CDR3: CASSFGTGSPYEQYF. CDR3 coding DNA: TGTGCCAGCAGCTTCGGGACAGGGAGCCCCTACGAGCAGTACTTC. The variable domain in full, completed from reference TRBV7-6 and TRBJ2-7, reads GAGVSQSPRYKVTKRGQDVALRCDPISGHVSLYWYRQALGQGPEFLTYFNYEAQQDKSGLPNDRFSAERPEGSISTLTIQRTEQRDSAMYRCASSFGTGSPYEQYFGPGTRLTVT.

The chain combines TRBV19 with TRBJ2-1, with 11 bases matching TRBD2. The trim removed 5 bases at V and 7 bases at J, leaving 7 bases unmatched. The germline gives CDR1 LNHDA, CDR2 SQIVND (reference sequence). This CDR3 has 15 residues. The CDR3 reads CASSPGLAVRNEQFF. The CDR3 DNA follows: TGTGCCAGTAGTCCGGGACTAGCGGTCCGTAATGAGCAGTTCTTC.

The chain employs TRBV6-5 and TRBJ1-4; TRBD1 matches at 10 bases. The CDR3 totals 14 residues. Trimming cost V 6 bases and J 8 bases; bases outside gene matches: 6. Germline CDR1 and CDR2: MNHEY and SVGAGI. The CDR3 loop is CASSSGTGVEKLFF. CDR3 nucleotides: TGTGCCAGCAGCTCCGGGACAGGGGTCGAAAAACTGTTTTTT.

V is TRBV5-4 and J is TRBJ1-3; D uncertain. V lost 0 bases and J 0 bases, leaving 7 bases between the germline ends. Germline CDR1 SGHNT, CDR2 YYREEE (reference sequence). The CDR3 contains 15 residues. The CDR3 reads CASSLGASSGNTIYF. As DNA, the CDR3 is TGTGCCAGCAGCTTGGGAGCGAGCTCTGGAAACACCATATATTTT.

V usage is TRBV27 and J usage is TRBJ1-1; the D is unclear. Germline lookup yields CDR1 MNHEY and CDR2 SMNVEV (reference sequence). V lost 7 bases and J 2 bases, leaving 11 bases between the germline ends. The CDR3 sequence is 13 residues long. The CDR3 region is CASKRHDNTEAFF. As DNA, the CDR3 is TGTGCCAGCAAACGACACGATAACACTGAAGCTTTCTTT.

This sequence joins TRBV4-3 and TRBJ1-3; D not resolved. CDR1 and CDR2 (germline): LGHNA, YSLEER. V shed 2 bases and J shed 0 bases, with 11 bases lying between them. The CDR3 runs 16 residues. Written as DNA, the CDR3 is TGCGCCAGCAGCCAAAATTGGCAGAACTCTGGAAACACCATATATTTT. This sequence encodes CASSQNWQNSGNTIYF.

This chain links TRBV7-3 with TRBJ2-2; the match to TRBD1 covers 10 bases. Trimming at V came to 4 bases and at J to 2 bases, leaving 4 bases not matched to a gene. The CDR3 extends over 16 amino acids. Germline V gives CDR1 SGHTA, CDR2 FQGTGA. CDR3 loop: CASSSGQGGNTGELFF. The CDR3 DNA reads TGTGCCAGCAGCTCAGGACAGGGGGGCAACACCGGGGAGCTGTTTTTT.

The chain joins TRBV28 to TRBJ1-1; TRBD1 is a possible D gene (5 bases). The CDR3 covers 15 residues. Germline CDR1 reads MDHEN; CDR2 reads SYDVKM. V lost 8 bases, J lost 3 bases, and 19 bases lay in between. CDR3 region: CASRGAQGRYTEAFF. CDR3 DNA sequence: TGTGCCAGCCGTGGAGCCCAGGGAAGATACACTGAAGCTTTCTTT.

The rearrangement joins TRBV20-1 to TRBJ1-1; the D gene is possibly TRBD1 (5 bases). Deletions cut 5 bases from V and 5 bases from J, with 9 bases between. The CDR3 covers 11 residues. Germline V lookup: CDR1 DFQATT, CDR2 SNEGSKA (reference sequence). The CDR3 sequence is CSAGGVTEAFF. DNA of the CDR3: TGCAGTGCTGGGGGGGTAACTGAAGCTTTCTTT.

J is TRBJ2-7 and V is TRBV5-4; possible D gene TRBD1, 6 bases. The CDR3 has 13 amino acids. The V end lost 5 bases, the J end lost 0 bases, and 9 bases lay between the germline ends. The germline V gene has CDR1 SGHNT and CDR2 YYREEE (reference sequence). The CDR3 DNA is TGTGCCAGCAGATCACAGGGCTCCTACGAGCAGTACTTC. This codes for CASRSQGSYEQYF.

The chain carries TRBV29-1 and TRBJ1-1; 7 nucleotides line up with TRBD1. The CDR3 is 14 residues long. V trimming: 5 bases; J trimming: 11 bases; junction bases outside the gene matches: 17. Germline V CDR1 and CDR2: SQVTM, ANQGSEA. The CDR3 DNA reads TGCAGCGTTCAGGGGAGACAGGGAACCAGATTGGCTTTCTTT. This translates into CSVQGRQGTRLAFF. Looking up the rest from reference TRBV29-1 and TRBJ1-1 gives the full variable domain: SAVISQKPSRDICQRGTSLTIQCQVDSQVTMMFWYRQQPGQSLTLIATANQGSEATYESGFVIDKFPISRPNLTFSTLTVSNMSPEDSSIYLCSVQGRQGTRLAFFGQGTRLTVV.

The V and J genes are TRBV9 and TRBJ2-7; 14 positions match TRBD2. V was clipped by 4 bases and J by 2 bases; unmatched bases: 5. The V gene's germline CDR1 is SGDLS and CDR2 YYNGEE. This CDR3 region has 16 residues. The CDR3 protein is CASSPGTSGRPYEQYF. CDR3 DNA: TGTGCCAGCAGCCCGGGGACTAGCGGGAGACCCTACGAGCAGTACTTC.

V usage is TRBV5-1 and J usage is TRBJ1-6, with D perhaps TRBD1 (6 bases). The CDR3 has 15 residues. From germline, CDR1 is SGHRS and CDR2 YFSETQ. Trimming took 4 bases from V and 8 from J, leaving 16 bases between them. CDR3 residues: CASSIGSEGDSPLHF. DNA of the CDR3: TGCGCCAGCAGCATAGGGAGTGAGGGGGATTCACCCCTCCACTTT.

J is TRBJ1-5 and V is TRBV10-3; 7 nucleotides match TRBD1. The length of the CDR3 is 14 residues. V dropped 0 bases and J dropped 7; count of bases not matched to a gene: 3. Germline lookup yields CDR1 ENHRY and CDR2 SYGVKD. CDR3 amino acids: CAISESSGGQPQHF. The CDR3 DNA reads as TGTGCCATCAGTGAGTCTTCAGGGGGACAGCCCCAGCATTTT.

As DNA, the CDR3 is TGTGCCAGCAACCTCGATGGGGCTCTCACAGATACGCAGTATTTT. It specifies CASNLDGALTDTQYF. The V and J genes are TRBV2 and TRBJ2-3; tentatively, D is TRBD1 (5 bases). V dropped 7 bases and J dropped 2 bases, with 16 bases sitting between them. Germline CDR1 is SNHLY and CDR2 is FYNNEI. The CDR3 loop spans 15 amino acids.

The chain carries TRBV19 and TRBJ1-2; D unclear. V was trimmed by 5 bases and J by 0 bases, leaving 13 bases between them. Germline V CDR1 and CDR2: LNHDA, SQIVND (reference sequence). The CDR3 is 15 residues long. In DNA, the CDR3 is TGTGCCAGTAGTTCAGAACAGCTTTCTAACTATGGCTACACCTTC. It specifies CASSSEQLSNYGYTF.

The rearrangement uses TRBV28 and TRBJ1-5, with 10 positions matching TRBD1. Trimming took 7 bases from V and 16 from J; bases not matched to a gene: 7. CDR1 and CDR2 from the germline V gene are MDHEN and SYDVKM. The CDR3 length is 11 residues. The CDR3 sequence is CASTPGQGVHF. The CDR3 nucleotides are TGTGCCAGCACCCCCGGACAGGGGGTACATTTT.

The chain combines TRBV15 with TRBJ1-2; D might be TRBD1 (6 bases). This CDR3 contains 13 residues. CDR1 is LNHNV, CDR2 YYDKDF, per germline (reference sequence). Trimming removed 4 bases from V and 4 bases from J, with 10 bases in between. CDR3: CATSNGGPYGYTF. In DNA, the CDR3 is TGTGCCACCAGCAACGGGGGGCCCTATGGCTACACCTTC.

The chain has TRBV7-2 and TRBJ1-1; the D gene is possibly TRBD1 (5 bases). Germline CDR1 SGHTA, CDR2 FQGNSA. Deletions cut 2 bases from V and 3 bases from J, with 13 bases between. The CDR3 length is 15 residues. DNA of the CDR3: TGTGCCAGCAGCTTATGGGCAGGGAGGGACACTGAAGCTTTCTTT. Translation gives CASSLWAGRDTEAFF.

This clone was observed a handful of times. V usage is TRBV4-1 and J usage is TRBJ2-3; 8 bases match TRBD1. The CDR3 is made up of 14 amino acids. The germline V gene encodes CDR1 MGHRA and CDR2 YSYEKL. The V gene end was trimmed by 4 bases and the J gene end by 12 bases; junction bases not matched to a gene: 12. The CDR3 region has the DNA TGCGCCAGCAGCCTCGACAGGGGTCTGGGGTTTCAGTATTTT. This translates into CASSLDRGLGFQYF.

This clone was recorded once. The gene calls are TRBV5-1 and TRBJ2-2, with D perhaps TRBD2 (7 bases). The length of the CDR3 is 16 residues. Germline lookup yields CDR1 SGHRS and CDR2 YFSETQ. V was pared by 1 base and J by 4 bases, with 14 bases between. The CDR3 nucleotides are TGCGCCAGCAGCTTGCTTTCGGGGGGCGGCACCGGGGAGCTGTTTTTT. Translating it yields CASSLLSGGGTGELFF.